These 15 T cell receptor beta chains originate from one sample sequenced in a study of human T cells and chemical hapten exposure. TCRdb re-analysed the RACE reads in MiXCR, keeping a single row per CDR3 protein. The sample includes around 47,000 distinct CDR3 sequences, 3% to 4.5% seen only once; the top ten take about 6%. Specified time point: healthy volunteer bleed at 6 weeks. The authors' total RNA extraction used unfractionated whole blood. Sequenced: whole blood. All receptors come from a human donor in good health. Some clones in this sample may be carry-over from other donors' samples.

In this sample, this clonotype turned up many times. The CDR3 reads CASRPGTGTHEQYF. CDR3 coding DNA: TGTGCCAGCAGGCCCGGGACAGGGACCCACGAGCAGTACTTC. The V and J genes are TRBV6-5 and TRBJ2-7; 9 nucleotides line up with TRBD1. Germline V CDR1 and CDR2: MNHEY, SVGAGI. With 6 bases clipped from V and 5 bases from J, the junction kept 8 bases outside the gene matches. This CDR3 spans 14 amino acids.

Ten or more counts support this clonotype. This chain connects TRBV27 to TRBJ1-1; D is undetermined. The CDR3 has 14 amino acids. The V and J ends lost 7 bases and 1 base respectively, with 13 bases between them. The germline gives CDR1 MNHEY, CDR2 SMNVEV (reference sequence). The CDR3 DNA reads TGTGCCAGCACCCCCCTGAAAGGGAACACTGAAGCTTTCTTT. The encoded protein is CASTPLKGNTEAFF.

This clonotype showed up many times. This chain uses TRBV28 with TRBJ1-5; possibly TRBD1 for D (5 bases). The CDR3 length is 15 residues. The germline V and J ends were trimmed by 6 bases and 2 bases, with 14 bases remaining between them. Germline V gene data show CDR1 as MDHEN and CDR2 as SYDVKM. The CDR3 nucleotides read TGTGCCAGCAGCCTACCGCCGGGGGGCAATCAGCCCCAGCATTTT. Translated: CASSLPPGGNQPQHF.

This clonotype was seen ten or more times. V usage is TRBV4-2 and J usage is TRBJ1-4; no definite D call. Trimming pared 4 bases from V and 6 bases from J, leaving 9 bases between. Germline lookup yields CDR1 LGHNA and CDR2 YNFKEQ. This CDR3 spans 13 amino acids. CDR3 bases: TGTGCCAGCAGCCGGGATCAGGATGAAAAACTGTTTTTT. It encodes CASSRDQDEKLFF.

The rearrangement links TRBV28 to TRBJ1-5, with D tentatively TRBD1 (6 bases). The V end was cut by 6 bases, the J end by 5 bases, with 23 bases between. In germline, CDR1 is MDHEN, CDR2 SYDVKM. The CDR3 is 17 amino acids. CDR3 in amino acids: CASRPRLIQGLHQPQHF. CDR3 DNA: TGTGCCAGCAGGCCCCGACTAATACAGGGTTTGCATCAGCCCCAGCATTTT. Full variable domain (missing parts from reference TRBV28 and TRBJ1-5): DVKVTQSSRYLVKRTGEKVFLECVQDMDHENMFWYRQDPGLGLRLIYFSYDVKMKEKGDIPEGYSVSREKKERFSLILESASTNQTSMYLCASRPRLIQGLHQPQHFGDGTRLSIL.

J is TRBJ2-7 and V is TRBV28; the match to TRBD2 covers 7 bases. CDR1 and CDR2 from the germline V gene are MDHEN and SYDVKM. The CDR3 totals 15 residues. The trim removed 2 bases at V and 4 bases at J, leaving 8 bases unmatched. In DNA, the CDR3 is TGTGCCAGCAGTTTAGTAGGGGAGGGTCGTTACGAGCAGTACTTC. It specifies CASSLVGEGRYEQYF.

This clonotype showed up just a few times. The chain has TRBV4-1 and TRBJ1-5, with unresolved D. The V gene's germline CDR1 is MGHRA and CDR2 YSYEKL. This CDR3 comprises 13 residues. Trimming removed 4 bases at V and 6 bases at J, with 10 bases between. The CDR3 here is CASSRFSGQPQHF. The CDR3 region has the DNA TGCGCCAGCAGCCGCTTCAGCGGTCAGCCCCAGCATTTT.

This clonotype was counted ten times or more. CDR3 bases: TGTGCCAGCAGCCCCTTCGAAAGCTATGGCTACACCTTC. It specifies CASSPFESYGYTF. The chain has TRBV11-2 and TRBJ1-2; D is undetermined. The V end lost 5 bases, the J end lost 4 bases, and 11 bases lay between the germline ends. The V gene's germline CDR1 is SGHAT and CDR2 FQNNGV. The CDR3 length is 13 residues.

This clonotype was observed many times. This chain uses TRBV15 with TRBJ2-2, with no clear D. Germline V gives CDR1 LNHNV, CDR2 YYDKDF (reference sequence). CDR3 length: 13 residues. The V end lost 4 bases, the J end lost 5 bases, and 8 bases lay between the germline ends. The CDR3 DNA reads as TGTGCCACCAGCAAGGGTGGGACCGGGGAGCTGTTTTTT. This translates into CATSKGGTGELFF.

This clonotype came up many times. The chain's CDR3 is CASSPAVVRNTEAFF. The CDR3 nucleotides are TGTGCCAGCTCACCGGCGGTTGTTCGGAACACTGAAGCTTTCTTT. J is TRBJ1-1 and V is TRBV18, with no clear D. V shed 3 bases and J shed 1 base, with 12 bases lying between them. CDR1 is KGHSH and CDR2 is LQKENI in the germline V gene. The CDR3 covers 15 residues.

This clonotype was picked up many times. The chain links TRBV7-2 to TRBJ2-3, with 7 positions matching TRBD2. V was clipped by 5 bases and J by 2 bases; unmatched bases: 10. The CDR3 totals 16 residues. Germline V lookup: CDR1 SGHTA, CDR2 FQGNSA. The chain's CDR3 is CASSREGRGATDTQYF. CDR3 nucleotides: TGTGCCAGCAGCAGGGAGGGGCGGGGAGCCACAGATACGCAGTATTTT.

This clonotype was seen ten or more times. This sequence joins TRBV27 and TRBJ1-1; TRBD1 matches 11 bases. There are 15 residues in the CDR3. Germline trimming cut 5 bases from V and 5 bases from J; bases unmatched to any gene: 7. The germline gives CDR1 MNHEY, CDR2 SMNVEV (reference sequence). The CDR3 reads CASSTLDRGLTEAFF. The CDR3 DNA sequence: TGTGCCAGCAGTACCCTGGACAGGGGGCTAACTGAAGCTTTCTTT.

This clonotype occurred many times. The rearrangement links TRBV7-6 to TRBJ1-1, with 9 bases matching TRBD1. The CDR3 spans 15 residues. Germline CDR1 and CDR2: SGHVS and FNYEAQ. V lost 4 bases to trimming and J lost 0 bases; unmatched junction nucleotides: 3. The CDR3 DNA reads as TGTGCCAGCAGCTCGGGACAGGGTATGAACACTGAAGCTTTCTTT. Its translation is CASSSGQGMNTEAFF.

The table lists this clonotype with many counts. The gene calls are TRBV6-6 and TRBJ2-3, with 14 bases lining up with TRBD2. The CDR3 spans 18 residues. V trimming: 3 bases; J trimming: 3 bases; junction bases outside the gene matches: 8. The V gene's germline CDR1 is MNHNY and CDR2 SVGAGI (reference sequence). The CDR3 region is CASSYLRGLAGGTDTQYF. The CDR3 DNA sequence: TGTGCCAGCAGTTATCTCCGAGGACTAGCGGGAGGAACAGATACGCAGTATTTT.

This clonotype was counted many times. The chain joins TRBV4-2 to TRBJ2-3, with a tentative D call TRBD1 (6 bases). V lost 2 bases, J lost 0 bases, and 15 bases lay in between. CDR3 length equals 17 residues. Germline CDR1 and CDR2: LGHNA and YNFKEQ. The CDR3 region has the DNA TGTGCCAGCAGCCAAAAGCCAGGGGCCCCTAGCACAGATACGCAGTATTTT. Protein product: CASSQKPGAPSTDTQYF.